This note documents a single T cell receptor (beta chain) sequence. TCRdb's copy holds only in-frame clones and misses some; the assay was immunoSEQ multiplex PCR. Among around 260,000 clones listed, 75% to 90% were seen once. This sample was taken from a study of blood T cell repertoires in COVID-19. This CDR3 is built from 12 residues. With V trimmed by 8 bases and J by 4 bases, 3 bases remained unmatched. CDR1 is LGHDT, CDR2 YNNKEL, per germline (reference sequence). The V gene is TRBV3-1 (or the pseudogene TRBV3-2), the J gene TRBJ2-5, with 8 bases identical to TRBD2. The receptor was isolated from a woman between 25 and 40 years old with active or convalescent COVID-19. The sample was peripheral blood. The chain's CDR3 is CASLGLGETQYF. DNA for the CDR3: TGTGCCAGCCTGGGACTAGGAGAGACCCAGTACTTC.